The rows below give T cell receptor beta chains drawn from one sample of a study of control samples from healthy donors and cancer patients. The repertoire was sequenced with immunoSEQ multiplex PCR; TCRdb's copy has only in-frame clones and lacks some. The data contain 150,000 to 200,000 clones, around 90% of them singletons. The sequenced sample consisted of blood. The receptors originated from a man aged 18 to 30 in good health. Each CDR3 is given with its conserved first and last residue. The D gene is left open where the match is weak. For some rows the clone size is stated as once, few or many, or as a class when expanded; others skip it.

TRBJ2-1 | 18 | TRBD2 | - | TRBV7-9 | TGTGCCAGCAGGGGACTAGCGGGGGGGCCTGTCTCCTACAATGAGCAGTTCTTC | CASRGLAGGPVSYNEQFF
TRBJ2-4 | 15 | - | - | TRBV2 | TGTGCCAGCGCCTCCCCGAGTACTGGCAAAAACATTCAGTACTTC | CASASPSTGKNIQYF
TRBJ1-3 | 18 | TRBD1 | - | TRBV11-2 | TGTGCCAGCAGCCCACGCCGGGACAGCATTATCTCTGGAAACACCATATATTTT | CASSPRRDSIISGNTIYF
TRBJ1-4 | 15 | - | - | TRBV3-1/TRBV3-2 | TGTGCCAGCAGCCAAGAGGGACGGAGTAATGAAAAACTGTTTTTT | CASSQEGRSNEKLFF
TRBJ1-5 | 15 | TRBD1 | - | TRBV6-6 | TGTGCCAGCAGTAAAAGACAGGGGGGAGATCAGCCCCAGCATTTT | CASSKRQGGDQPQHF
TRBJ2-3 | 15 | TRBD1 | - | TRBV7-9 | TGTGCCAGCAGCAGAAAGGGACAGGGGGCAGATACGCAGTATTTT | CASSRKGQGADTQYF
TRBJ1-6 | 16 | - | once | TRBV6-5 | TGTGCCAGCAGTTACTACTCGCTAGCGACGGATTCACCCCTCCACTTT | CASSYYSLATDSPLHF
TRBJ2-3 | 17 | TRBD2 | - | TRBV7-8 | TGTGCCAGCAGTCACCGGACTAGCGGGGGGGTGGCTGATACGCAGTATTTT | CASSHRTSGGVADTQYF
TRBJ1-1 | 13 | TRBD1 | - | TRBV19 | TGTGCCACCCGGACAGGGGGCGGCACTGAAGCTTTCTTT | CATRTGGGTEAFF
TRBJ2-2 | 17 | TRBD2 | - | TRBV7-9 | TGTGCCAGCAGCTTAGTATCAGCGGGGGTTTACACCGGGGAGCTGTTTTTT | CASSLVSAGVYTGELFF
TRBJ2-4 | 15 | - | - | TRBV6-5 | TGTGCCAGCAGTTACTCGAGGGGCGGCAAAAACATTCAGTACTTC | CASSYSRGGKNIQYF
TRBJ2-3 | 15 | TRBD2 | - | TRBV6-5 | TGTGCCAGCAGTAATAGCGGGGGGGAAGGAAATACGCAGTATTTT | CASSNSGGEGNTQYF
TRBJ1-1 | 14 | - | - | TRBV3-1/TRBV3-2 | TGTGCCAGCAGCCAACTTCGGGGGGCCACTGAAGCTTTCTTT | CASSQLRGATEAFF
TRBJ1-4 | 13 | - | - | TRBV30 | TGTGCCTGGGGTCGGGGCAGAAATGAAAAACTGTTTTTT | CAWGRGRNEKLFF
TRBJ2-3 | 13 | TRBD1 | - | TRBV11-1 | TGTGCCAGCAGCAGAGGGGGCACGGATACGCAGTATTTT | CASSRGGTDTQYF
TRBJ2-1 | 15 | - | - | TRBV4-2 | TGTGCCAGCAGCCATACAGGCAGCTCCTACAATGAGCAGTTCTTC | CASSHTGSSYNEQFF
TRBJ1-2 | 14 | - | - | TRBV7-9 | TGTGCCAGCAGCTCCCCGGGGCGGAACTATGGCTACACCTTC | CASSSPGRNYGYTF
TRBJ2-3 | 16 | TRBD1 | - | TRBV4-2 | TGTGCCAGCAGCCAGGGGACAGGGGCCAATTCAGATACGCAGTATTTT | CASSQGTGANSDTQYF
TRBJ2-3 | 15 | TRBD2 | - | TRBV28 | TGTGCCAGCAGTTTACTGCGGGGGGGCCGCGATACGCAGTATTTT | CASSLLRGGRDTQYF
TRBJ2-3 | 15 | TRBD2 | - | TRBV6-6 | TGTGCCAGCAGTTATGTAGCGGGTGAGGGGGATACGCAGTATTTT | CASSYVAGEGDTQYF
TRBJ2-1 | 10 | - | - | TRBV20-1 | TGCAGTGCTAGTGAGAGGGAGCAGTTCTTC | CSASEREQFF
TRBJ2-7 | 12 | - | - | TRBV10-2 | TGCGCCAGCAGGGACCACTCCTACGGGCAGTACTTC | CASRDHSYGQYF
TRBJ2-3 | 20 | TRBD2 | - | TRBV3-1/TRBV3-2 | TGTGCCAGCAGCCAAGGGACCCCAGATAAGAGTAGCGGGAGGCCAGATACGCAGTATTTT | CASSQGTPDKSSGRPDTQYF
TRBJ2-1 | 16 | - | - | TRBV7-2 | TGTGCCAGCAGCTTAGCGAGTAGCGGACCCTACAATGAGCAGTTCTTC | CASSLASSGPYNEQFF
TRBJ2-4 | 16 | - | - | TRBV5-1 | TGCGCCAGCAGCTTGGTTGGAGGGGGAGTCCCAAACATTCAGTACTTC | CASSLVGGGVPNIQYF
TRBJ1-4 | 14 | - | - | TRBV7-9 | TGTGCCAGCAGCTTAGGAGGGTCCGATGAAAAACTGTTTTTT | CASSLGGSDEKLFF
TRBJ1-5 | 13 | - | - | TRBV12-3/TRBV12-4 | TGTGCCAGCAGTACAGGGCTCAATCAGCCCCAGCATTTT | CASSTGLNQPQHF
TRBJ2-6 | 15 | - | few | TRBV5-3 | TGTGCCAGAAGCTTTAGTATCTCTGGGGCCAACGTCCTGACTTTC | CARSFSISGANVLTF
TRBJ1-2 | 13 | TRBD1 | - | TRBV12-3/TRBV12-4 | TGTGCCAGCAGTCCGAACAGGGGGGATGGCTACACCTTC | CASSPNRGDGYTF
TRBJ2-3 | 14 | TRBD2 | - | TRBV6-5 | TGTGCCAGCAGACTAGCGGGGGGGCCAGATACGCAGTATTTT | CASRLAGGPDTQYF
TRBJ2-3 | 11 | - | - | TRBV2 | TGTGCCAGCAGGGGCACAGATACGCAGTATTTT | CASRGTDTQYF
TRBJ1-4 | 14 | - | - | TRBV18 | TGTGCCAGCTCACTCCAGGGGACGAATGAAAAACTGTTTTTT | CASSLQGTNEKLFF
TRBJ2-3 | 18 | TRBD1 | - | TRBV3-1/TRBV3-2 | TGTGCCAGCAGCGCAACGCGGGGGACAGGGTTGGGCACAGATACGCAGTATTTT | CASSATRGTGLGTDTQYF
TRBJ1-1 | 18 | TRBD1 | - | TRBV7-8 | TGTGCCAGCAGCCAGACAGGGGGCCCACCCCGGGTGAACACTGAAGCTTTCTTT | CASSQTGGPPRVNTEAFF
TRBJ1-1 | 15 | - | - | TRBV18 | TGTGCCAGCTCACTCAGCGCGAGGGGGAACACTGAAGCTTTCTTT | CASSLSARGNTEAFF
TRBJ2-7 | 14 | TRBD1 | - | TRBV7-2 | TGTGCCAGCAGACCTACAGGGGGCGAGTACGAGCAGTACTTC | CASRPTGGEYEQYF
TRBJ2-5 | 14 | - | once | TRBV11-2 | TGTGCCAGCAGCTTAGTCCCCTCAAAGGAGACCCAGTACTTC | CASSLVPSKETQYF